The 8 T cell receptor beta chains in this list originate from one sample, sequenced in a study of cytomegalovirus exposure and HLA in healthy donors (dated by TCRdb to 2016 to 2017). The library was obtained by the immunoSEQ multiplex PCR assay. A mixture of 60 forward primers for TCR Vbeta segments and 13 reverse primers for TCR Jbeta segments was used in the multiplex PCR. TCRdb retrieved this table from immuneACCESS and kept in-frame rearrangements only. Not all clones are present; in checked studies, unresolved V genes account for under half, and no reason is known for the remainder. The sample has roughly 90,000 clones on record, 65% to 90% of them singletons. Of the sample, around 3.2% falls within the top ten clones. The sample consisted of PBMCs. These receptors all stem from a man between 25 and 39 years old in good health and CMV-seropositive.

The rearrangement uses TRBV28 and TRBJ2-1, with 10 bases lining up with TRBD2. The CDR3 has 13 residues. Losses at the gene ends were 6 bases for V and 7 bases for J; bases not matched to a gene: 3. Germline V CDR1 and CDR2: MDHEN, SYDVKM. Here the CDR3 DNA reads TGTGCCAGCAGCCTTAGCGGGAGGAATGAGCAGTTCTTC. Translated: CASSLSGRNEQFF.

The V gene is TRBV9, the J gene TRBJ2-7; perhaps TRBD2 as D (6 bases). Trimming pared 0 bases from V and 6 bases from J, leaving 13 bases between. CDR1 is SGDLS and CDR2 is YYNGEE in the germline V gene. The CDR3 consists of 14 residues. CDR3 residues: CASSVGGTASEQYF. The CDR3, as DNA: TGTGCCAGCAGCGTAGGCGGGACCGCCTCCGAGCAGTACTTC.

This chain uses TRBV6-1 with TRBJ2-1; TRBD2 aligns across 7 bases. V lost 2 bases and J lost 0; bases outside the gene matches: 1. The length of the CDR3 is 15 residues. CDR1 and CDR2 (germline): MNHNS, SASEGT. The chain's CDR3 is CASSERGSSYNEQFF. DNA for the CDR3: TGTGCCAGCAGTGAACGCGGGAGCTCCTACAATGAGCAGTTCTTC.

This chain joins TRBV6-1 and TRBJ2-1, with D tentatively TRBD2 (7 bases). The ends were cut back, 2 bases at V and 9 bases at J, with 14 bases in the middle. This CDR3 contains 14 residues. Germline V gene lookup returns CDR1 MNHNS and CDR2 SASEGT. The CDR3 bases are TGTGCCAGCAGTGAATTGGGGGGGCGGGGTGAGCAGTTCTTC. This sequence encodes CASSELGGRGEQFF.

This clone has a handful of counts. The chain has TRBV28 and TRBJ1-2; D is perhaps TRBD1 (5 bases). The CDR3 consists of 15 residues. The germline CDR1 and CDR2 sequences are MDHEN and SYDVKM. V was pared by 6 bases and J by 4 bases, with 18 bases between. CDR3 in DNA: TGTGCCAGCAGCCCCCCGTCACGGGGGACCTATGGCTACACCTTC. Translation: CASSPPSRGTYGYTF.

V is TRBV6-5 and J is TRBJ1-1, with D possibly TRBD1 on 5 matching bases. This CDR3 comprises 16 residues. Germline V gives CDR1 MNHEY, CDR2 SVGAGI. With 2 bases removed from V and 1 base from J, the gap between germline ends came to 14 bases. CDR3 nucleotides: TGTGCCAGCAGTTACGAAATGGGGCGGAAGAACACTGAAGCTTTCTTT. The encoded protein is CASSYEMGRKNTEAFF.

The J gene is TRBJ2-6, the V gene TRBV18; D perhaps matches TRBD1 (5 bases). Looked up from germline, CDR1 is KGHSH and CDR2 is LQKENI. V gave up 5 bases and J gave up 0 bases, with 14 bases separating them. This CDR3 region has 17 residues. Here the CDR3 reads CASSETVAISGANVLTF. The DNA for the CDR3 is TGTGCCAGCTCAGAGACAGTGGCCATCTCTGGGGCCAACGTCCTGACTTTC.

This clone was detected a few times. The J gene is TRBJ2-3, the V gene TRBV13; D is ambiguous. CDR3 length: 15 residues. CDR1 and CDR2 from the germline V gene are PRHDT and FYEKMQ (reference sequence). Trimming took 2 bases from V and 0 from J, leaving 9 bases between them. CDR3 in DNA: TGTGCCAGCAGCTTAAGGCGGTCTAGCACAGATACGCAGTATTTT. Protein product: CASSLRRSSTDTQYF.